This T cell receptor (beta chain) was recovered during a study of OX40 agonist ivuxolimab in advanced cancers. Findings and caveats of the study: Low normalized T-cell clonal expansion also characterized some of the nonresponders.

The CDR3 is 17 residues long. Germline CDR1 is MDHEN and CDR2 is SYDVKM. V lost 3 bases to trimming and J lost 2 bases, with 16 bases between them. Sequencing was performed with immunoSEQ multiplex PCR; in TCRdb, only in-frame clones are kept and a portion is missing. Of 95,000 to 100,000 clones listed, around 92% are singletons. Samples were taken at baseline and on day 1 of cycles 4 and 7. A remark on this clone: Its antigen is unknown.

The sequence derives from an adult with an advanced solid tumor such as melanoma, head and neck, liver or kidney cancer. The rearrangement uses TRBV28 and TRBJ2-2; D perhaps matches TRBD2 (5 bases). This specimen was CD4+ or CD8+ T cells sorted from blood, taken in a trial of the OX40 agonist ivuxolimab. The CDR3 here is CASSFWGLGVNTGELFF. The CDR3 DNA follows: TGTGCCAGCAGTTTCTGGGGTCTCGGGGTAAACACCGGGGAGCTGTTTTTT. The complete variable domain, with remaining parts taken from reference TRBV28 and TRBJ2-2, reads DVKVTQSSRYLVKRTGEKVFLECVQDMDHENMFWYRQDPGLGLRLIYFSYDVKMKEKGDIPEGYSVSREKKERFSLILESASTNQTSMYLCASSFWGLGVNTGELFFGEGSRLTVL.